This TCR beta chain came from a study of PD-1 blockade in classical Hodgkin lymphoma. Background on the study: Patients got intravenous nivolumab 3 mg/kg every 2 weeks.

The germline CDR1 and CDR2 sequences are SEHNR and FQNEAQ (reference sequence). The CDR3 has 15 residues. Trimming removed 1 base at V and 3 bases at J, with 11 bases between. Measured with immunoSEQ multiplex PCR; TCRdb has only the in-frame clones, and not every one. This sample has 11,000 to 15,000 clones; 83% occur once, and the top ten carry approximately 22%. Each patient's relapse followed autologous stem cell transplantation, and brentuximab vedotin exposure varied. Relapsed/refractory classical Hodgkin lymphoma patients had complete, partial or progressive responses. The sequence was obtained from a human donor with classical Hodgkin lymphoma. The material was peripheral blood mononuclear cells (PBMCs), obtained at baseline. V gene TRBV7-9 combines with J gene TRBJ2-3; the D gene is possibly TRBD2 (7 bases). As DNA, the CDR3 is TGTGCCAGCAGCTTAGAGGGGGGGCGGACAGATACGCAGTATTTT. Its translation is CASSLEGGRTDTQYF.